This entry concerns a single TCR beta chain. What it binds is unknown. A much larger clonotype is one base distant, so this may be a read error. This record belongs to a study of T cell repertoires in cytomegalovirus infection. In the study overall: CMV epitopes that were recently identified and HLA-C-restricted were used alongside well-studied HLA-B-restricted ones. CMV infection and matching HLA type were both indicated by public TCR beta signatures.

Study-wide points: CMV carriers having the relevant HLA were flagged by cumulative public TCR beta family frequency. Across the ex vivo response, the dominant clonotypes were HLA-C-restricted CMV-specific TCR beta clonotypes.

One entry per CDR3 protein results from TCRdb running MiXCR on the reads. The sample carries under 300,000 distinct CDR3 sequences, roughly 21% recorded once. From germline, CDR1 is SGHVS and CDR2 FQNEAQ. The CDR3 runs to 15 residues. Source: cultured PBMCs, taken from culture after CMV antigen stimulation. This chain links TRBV7-8 with TRBJ2-1; 10 bases match TRBD1. The receptor comes from a human donor in good health (CMV status not recorded). Some clones in this sample may be carry-over from other donors' samples. For the CDR3, the DNA is TGTGCCAGCAGCCGGCGGACAGGGGGTCTGAATGAGCGGTTCTTC. Protein: CASSRRTGGLNERFF.